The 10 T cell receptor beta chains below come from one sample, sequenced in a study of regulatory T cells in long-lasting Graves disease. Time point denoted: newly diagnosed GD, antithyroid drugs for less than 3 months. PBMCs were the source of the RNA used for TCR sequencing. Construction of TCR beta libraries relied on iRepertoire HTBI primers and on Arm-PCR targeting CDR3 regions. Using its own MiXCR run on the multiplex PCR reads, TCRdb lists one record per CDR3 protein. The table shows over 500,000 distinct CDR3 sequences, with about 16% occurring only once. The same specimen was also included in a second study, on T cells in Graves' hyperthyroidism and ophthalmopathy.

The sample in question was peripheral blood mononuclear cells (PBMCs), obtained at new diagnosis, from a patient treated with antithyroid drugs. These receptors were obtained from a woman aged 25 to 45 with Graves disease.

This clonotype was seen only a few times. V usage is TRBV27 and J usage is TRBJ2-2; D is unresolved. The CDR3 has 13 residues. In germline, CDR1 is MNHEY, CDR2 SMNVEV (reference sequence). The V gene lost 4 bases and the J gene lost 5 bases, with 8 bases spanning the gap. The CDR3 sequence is CASSYRVTGELFF. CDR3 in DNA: TGTGCCAGCAGTTACCGGGTTACCGGGGAGCTGTTTTTT.

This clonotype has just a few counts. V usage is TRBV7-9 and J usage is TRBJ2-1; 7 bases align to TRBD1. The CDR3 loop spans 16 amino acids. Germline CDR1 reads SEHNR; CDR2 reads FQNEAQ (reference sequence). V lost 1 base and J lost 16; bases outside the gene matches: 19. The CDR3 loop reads CASSLGPGGSHRLIFF. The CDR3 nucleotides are TGTGCCAGCAGCTTAGGGCCAGGGGGATCACACCGGTTAATCTTCTTC.

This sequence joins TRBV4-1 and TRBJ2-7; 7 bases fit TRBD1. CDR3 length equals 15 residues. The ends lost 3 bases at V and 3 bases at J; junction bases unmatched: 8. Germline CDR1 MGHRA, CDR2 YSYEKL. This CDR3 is CASSHEDRPIYEQYF. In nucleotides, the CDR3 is TGCGCCAGCAGCCATGAGGACAGGCCAATCTACGAGCAGTACTTC.

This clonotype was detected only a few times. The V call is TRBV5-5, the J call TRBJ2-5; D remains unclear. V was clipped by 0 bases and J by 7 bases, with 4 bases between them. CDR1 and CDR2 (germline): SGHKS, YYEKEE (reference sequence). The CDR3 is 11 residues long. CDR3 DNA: TGTGCCAGCAGCTTGGGTAGGACCCAGTACTTC. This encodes CASSLGRTQYF.

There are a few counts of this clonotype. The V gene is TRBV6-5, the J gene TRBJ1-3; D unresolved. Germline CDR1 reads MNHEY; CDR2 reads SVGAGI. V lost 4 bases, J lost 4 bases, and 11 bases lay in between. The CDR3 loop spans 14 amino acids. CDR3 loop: CASSSREAGNTIYF. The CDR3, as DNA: TGTGCCAGCAGTTCCCGGGAGGCCGGAAACACCATATATTTT.

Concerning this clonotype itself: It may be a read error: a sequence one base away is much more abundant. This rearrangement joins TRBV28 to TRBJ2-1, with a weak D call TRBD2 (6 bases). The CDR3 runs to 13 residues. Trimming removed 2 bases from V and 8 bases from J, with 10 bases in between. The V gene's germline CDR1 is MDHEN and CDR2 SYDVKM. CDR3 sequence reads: CASSLTSRDEQFF. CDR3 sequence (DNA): TGTGCCAGCAGTTTAACTAGCAGGGATGAGCAGTTCTTC.

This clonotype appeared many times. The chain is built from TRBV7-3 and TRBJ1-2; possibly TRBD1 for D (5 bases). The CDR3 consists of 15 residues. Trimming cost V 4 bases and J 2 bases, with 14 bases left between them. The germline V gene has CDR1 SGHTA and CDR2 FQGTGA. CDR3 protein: CASSSTAQGNYGYTF. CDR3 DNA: TGTGCCAGCAGCTCGACCGCTCAGGGAAACTATGGCTACACCTTC.

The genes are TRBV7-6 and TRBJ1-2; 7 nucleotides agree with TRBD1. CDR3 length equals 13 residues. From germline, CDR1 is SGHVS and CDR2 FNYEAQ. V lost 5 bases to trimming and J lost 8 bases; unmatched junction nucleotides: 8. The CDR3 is CASSQGVPGGYTF. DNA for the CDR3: TGTGCCAGCAGCCAGGGGGTCCCGGGCGGCTACACCTTC.

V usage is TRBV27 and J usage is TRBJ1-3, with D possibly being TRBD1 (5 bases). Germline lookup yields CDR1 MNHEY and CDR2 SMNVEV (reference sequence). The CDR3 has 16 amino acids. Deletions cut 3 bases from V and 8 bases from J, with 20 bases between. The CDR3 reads CASSLGPGKGRDTIYF. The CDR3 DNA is TGTGCCAGCAGTTTGGGACCAGGGAAGGGGCGAGACACCATATATTTT.

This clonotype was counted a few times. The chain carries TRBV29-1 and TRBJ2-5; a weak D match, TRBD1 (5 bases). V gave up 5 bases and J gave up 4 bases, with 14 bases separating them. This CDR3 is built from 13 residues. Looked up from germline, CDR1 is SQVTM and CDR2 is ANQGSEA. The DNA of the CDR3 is TGCAGCGTTCATGGGGCGCTGGGAGAGACCCAGTACTTC. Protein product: CSVHGALGETQYF.